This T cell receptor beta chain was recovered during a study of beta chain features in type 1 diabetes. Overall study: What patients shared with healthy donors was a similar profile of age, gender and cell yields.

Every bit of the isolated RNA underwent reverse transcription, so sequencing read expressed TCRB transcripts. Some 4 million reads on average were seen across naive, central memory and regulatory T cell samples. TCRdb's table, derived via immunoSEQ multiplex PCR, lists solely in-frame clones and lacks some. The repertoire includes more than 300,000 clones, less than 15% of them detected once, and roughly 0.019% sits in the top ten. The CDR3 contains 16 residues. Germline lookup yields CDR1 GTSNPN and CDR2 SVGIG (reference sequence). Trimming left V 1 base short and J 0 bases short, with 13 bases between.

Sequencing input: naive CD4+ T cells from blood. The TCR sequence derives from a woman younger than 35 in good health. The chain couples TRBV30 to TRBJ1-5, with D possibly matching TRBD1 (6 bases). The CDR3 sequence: CAWSGGTSNSNQPQHF. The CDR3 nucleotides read TGTGCCTGGAGTGGAGGGACATCCAATAGCAATCAGCCCCAGCATTTT.